The 21 T cell receptor beta chains below come from one sample, sequenced in a study of T cell responses to AZD1222 COVID-19 vaccine. Libraries were prepared by immunoSEQ multiplex PCR; TCRdb keeps only in-frame clonotypes and omits some of them. The table has about 90,000 clones, 88% seen once. The source material was peripheral blood, sampled on day 0 of AZD1222 vaccination. The source is an adult in good health.

The V gene is TRBV28, the J gene TRBJ1-1, with unresolved D. This CDR3 has 13 residues. With 2 bases removed from V and 4 bases from J, the gap between germline ends came to 8 bases. Germline V gives CDR1 MDHEN, CDR2 SYDVKM. Here the CDR3 DNA reads TGTGCCAGCAGTTTAGCAGGAGTCACTGAAGCTTTCTTT. As protein: CASSLAGVTEAFF.

The V gene is TRBV5-4, the J gene TRBJ2-3, with 12 bases matching TRBD2. The germline gives CDR1 SGHNT, CDR2 YYREEE (reference sequence). The junction had 3 bases not matched to a gene; V was cut back by 0 bases and J by 4 bases. The CDR3 loop spans 16 amino acids. This chain's CDR3 is CASSLAPSGRADTQYF. The CDR3 DNA follows: TGTGCCAGCAGCTTGGCCCCTAGCGGGAGGGCAGATACGCAGTATTTT.

The genes are TRBV4-1 and TRBJ1-1; the match to TRBD1 covers 8 bases. Germline values: CDR1 MGHRA, CDR2 YSYEKL. V was clipped by 4 bases and J by 0 bases; unmatched bases: 7. CDR3 length: 16 amino acids. For the CDR3, the DNA is TGCGCCAGCAGCCCTCGGCAGGGGGCCGTGAACACTGAAGCTTTCTTT. This codes for CASSPRQGAVNTEAFF.

The chain couples TRBV5-1 to TRBJ1-6; no reliable D call. The germline V gene has CDR1 SGHRS and CDR2 YFSETQ. V lost 1 base to trimming and J lost 5 bases, with 10 bases between them. The CDR3 totals 15 residues. Written as DNA, the CDR3 is TGCGCCAGCAGCTTGTCGGCAGGTCATAATTCACCCCTCCACTTT. Amino acid sequence: CASSLSAGHNSPLHF.

The V gene is TRBV19, the J gene TRBJ2-7; the D is unclear. CDR1 LNHDA and CDR2 SQIVND come from the germline V gene (reference sequence). The CDR3 loop spans 14 amino acids. Trimming pared 4 bases from V and 2 bases from J, leaving 12 bases between. CDR3 bases: TGTGCCAGTAGTACAGCCCCTAACGCCTACGAGCAGTACTTC. Translated: CASSTAPNAYEQYF. Full variable domain (missing parts from reference TRBV19 and TRBJ2-7): DGGITQSPKYLFRKEGQNVTLSCEQNLNHDAMYWYRQDPGQGLRLIYYSQIVNDFQKGDIAEGYSVSREKKESFPLTVTSAQKNPTAFYLCASSTAPNAYEQYFGPGTRLTVT.

Regarding this clone: Compared with germline, one end of the junction differs, possibly owing to a read error. The chain employs TRBV7-7 and TRBJ2-2, with unresolved D. The germline CDR1 and CDR2 sequences are SSHAT and FNYEAQ (reference sequence). The CDR3 runs to 13 residues. The CDR3 spells CASSLTGTGELFF. Here the CDR3 DNA reads TGTGCTAGCAGCTTAACTGGGACCGGGGAGCTGTTTTTT.

The V gene is TRBV7-9, the J gene TRBJ2-3, with TRBD1 matching 9 bases. CDR1 and CDR2 (germline): SEHNR, FQNEAQ (reference sequence). V trimming: 6 bases; J trimming: 3 bases; junction bases outside the gene matches: 4. The CDR3 totals 14 residues. CDR3 sequence: CASSRDRETDTQYF. CDR3 sequence (DNA): TGTGCCAGCAGTCGGGACAGGGAAACAGATACGCAGTATTTT. Combining the CDR3 with reference TRBV7-9 and TRBJ2-3 gives the whole variable domain DTGVSQNPRHKITKRGQNVTFRCDPISEHNRLYWYRQTLGQGPEFLTYFQNEAQLEKSRLLSDRFSAERPKGSFSTLEIQRTEQGDSAMYLCASSRDRETDTQYFGPGTRLTVL.

The CDR3 loop is CATSDLSGRDTQYF. CDR3 DNA: TGTGCCACCAGTGATTTGTCAGGGAGAGATACGCAGTATTTT. V usage is TRBV24-1 and J usage is TRBJ2-3; D might be TRBD1 or TRBD2, each matching 5 bases. The CDR3 runs 14 residues. Germline lookup yields CDR1 KGHDR and CDR2 SFDVKD. V was clipped by 0 bases and J by 5 bases, with 8 bases between them.

The V and J genes are TRBV6-5 and TRBJ1-1; the D gene is possibly TRBD1 (6 bases). The CDR3 totals 15 residues. Trimming pared 4 bases from V and 1 base from J, leaving 13 bases between. The germline CDR1 and CDR2 sequences are MNHEY and SVGAGI. The DNA for the CDR3 is TGTGCCAGCAGTTCCCGGCGACAGGAGAACACTGAAGCTTTCTTT. It yields the protein CASSSRRQENTEAFF.

The CDR3 DNA reads as TGTGCCAGCAGCTTAGAGCAGGGGAGGGCCTATGGCTACACCTTC. It translates to CASSLEQGRAYGYTF. V gene TRBV7-9 combines with J gene TRBJ1-2, with D possibly matching TRBD1 (6 bases). V was trimmed by 1 base and J by 4 bases, leaving 13 bases between them. This CDR3 is built from 15 residues. The germline V gene has CDR1 SEHNR and CDR2 FQNEAQ (reference sequence).

V is TRBV25-1 and J is TRBJ2-7; D not resolved. Germline loops: CDR1 MGHDK, CDR2 SYGVNS. V gave up 2 bases and J gave up 4 bases, with 9 bases separating them. CDR3 size: 13 residues. The CDR3 nucleotides read TGTGCCAGCAGTGAAGGAATGGCGTACGAGCAGTACTTC. Amino acid sequence: CASSEGMAYEQYF.

The J gene is TRBJ2-1, the V gene TRBV30, with D possibly TRBD2 on 6 matching bases. Trimming stripped 5 bases from V and 4 bases from J, with 21 bases between. CDR1 and CDR2 (germline): GTSNPN, SVGIG (reference sequence). The CDR3 is 16 amino acids. The CDR3 protein is CAWDRRGSPSYNEQFF. The CDR3 DNA reads TGTGCCTGGGATAGGCGGGGATCCCCCTCTTACAATGAGCAGTTCTTC.

The chain employs TRBV28 and TRBJ2-6; D is uncertain. CDR1 is MDHEN, CDR2 SYDVKM, per germline. Trimming left V 7 bases short and J 2 bases short, with 12 bases between. The length of the CDR3 is 15 residues. The CDR3 region is CASMGLEAGANVLTF. CDR3 DNA: TGTGCCAGCATGGGCCTGGAAGCTGGGGCCAACGTCCTGACTTTC. The full variable domain, with the rest looked up from reference TRBV28 and TRBJ2-6, is DVKVTQSSRYLVKRTGEKVFLECVQDMDHENMFWYRQDPGLGLRLIYFSYDVKMKEKGDIPEGYSVSREKKERFSLILESASTNQTSMYLCASMGLEAGANVLTFGAGSRLTVL.

The chain is built from TRBV27 and TRBJ2-7; TRBD2 agrees at 12 bases. The CDR3 runs to 15 residues. The ends lost 6 bases at V and 1 base at J; junction bases unmatched: 4. The V gene's germline CDR1 is MNHEY and CDR2 SMNVEV (reference sequence). CDR3 coding DNA: TGTGCCAGCAGCAGACTAGCGGGAGCATCCTACGAGCAGTACTTC. Protein product: CASSRLAGASYEQYF.

The chain combines TRBV7-9 with TRBJ2-5; D is uncertain. V lost 5 bases and J lost 1, with 11 bases in between. Germline lookup yields CDR1 SEHNR and CDR2 FQNEAQ (reference sequence). This CDR3 contains 14 residues. The CDR3 bases are TGTGCCAGCAGCCCCGGCAGGTCCCAAGAGACCCAGTACTTC. The encoded protein is CASSPGRSQETQYF.

The chain employs TRBV29-1 and TRBJ2-1; 7 nucleotides match TRBD2. The germline V gene encodes CDR1 SQVTM and CDR2 ANQGSEA. Unmatched junction bases numbered 10, after V lost 1 base and J lost 1 base. This CDR3 comprises 17 residues. This CDR3 is CSVEARGERDSYNEQFF. CDR3 DNA: TGCAGCGTTGAAGCCCGGGGGGAGCGGGATTCCTACAATGAGCAGTTCTTC.

V is TRBV27 and J is TRBJ2-7; D perhaps matches TRBD1 (5 bases). Germline lookup yields CDR1 MNHEY and CDR2 SMNVEV (reference sequence). The ends were cut back, 5 bases at V and 3 bases at J, with 11 bases in the middle. CDR3 length: 13 amino acids. The chain's CDR3 is CASSPRQNYEQYF. The CDR3 DNA is TGTGCCAGCAGTCCCCGACAGAACTACGAGCAGTACTTC.

With regard to this clone: It is unclear where the CDR3 begins or ends on the DNA, so no DNA is shown, and the CDR3 is as TCRdb lists it. CDR3 loop: CASSSSGPANIQYF. The gene calls are TRBV6-5 and TRBJ2-4. Termini included, the CDR3 measures 14 amino acids. Looked up from germline, CDR1 is MNHEY and CDR2 is SVGAGI.

The chain links TRBV25-1 to TRBJ2-5, with 9 bases aligning to TRBD1. CDR1 and CDR2 (germline): MGHDK, SYGVNS. The J segment lost 5 bases and the V segment lost 5 bases, leaving 9 bases of the junction unmatched. This CDR3 spans 15 amino acids. The CDR3 loop reads CASSPTGGPQETQYF. DNA for the CDR3: TGTGCCAGCAGTCCAACAGGGGGCCCCCAGGAGACCCAGTACTTC. Based on the CDR3 plus reference TRBV25-1 and TRBJ2-5, the full variable domain is EADIYQTPRYLVIGTGKKITLECSQTMGHDKMYWYQQDPGMELHLIHYSYGVNSTEKGDLSSESTVSRIRTEHFPLTLESARPSHTSQYLCASSPTGGPQETQYFGPGTRLLVL.

The chain has TRBV28 and TRBJ1-6; 8 bases are shared with TRBD1. The V and J ends lost 1 base and 1 base, in that order; junction bases with no gene match: 9. CDR1 and CDR2 from the germline V gene are MDHEN and SYDVKM. The CDR3 runs to 19 residues. CDR3 sequence (DNA): TGTGCCAGCAGTTTATCCCCGAGACAGGGGAGGTCCTATAATTCACCCCTCCACTTT. Its protein product is CASSLSPRQGRSYNSPLHF.

In this sample, this clone turned up a few times. CDR3 nucleotides: TGTGCCAGCAGCACCCTAGCAGTGAACACCGGGGAGCTGTTTTTT. This translates into CASSTLAVNTGELFF. This sequence joins TRBV7-9 and TRBJ2-2, with a possible D match to TRBD2 (5 bases). Germline-derived CDR1 and CDR2 are SEHNR and FQNEAQ (reference sequence). The length of the CDR3 is 15 residues. V lost 5 bases to trimming and J lost 1 base, with 11 bases between them.